Detailed here is one T cell receptor (beta chain). The data were produced by immunoSEQ multiplex PCR, yet TCRdb's version contains in-frame clones alone and is incomplete. This sample carries some 11,000 clones, over 70% of them seen once, and the ten largest clones take roughly 52%. The sample comes from a study of graft-versus-host responses after intestinal transplantation. The V gene's germline CDR1 is MNHNY and CDR2 SVGAGI (reference sequence). Between the trimmed V and J ends, which lost 5 bases and 6 bases, there was a span of 7 bases. The CDR3 is 12 amino acids. This clonotype originated in a human patient who received an intestinal transplant, so some T cells may come from the graft donor. This chain joins TRBV6-6 and TRBJ2-2; D gene ambiguous. Source: PBMCs, taken roughly 130 days after transplant. This CDR3 reads CASSRSSGELFF. The CDR3 DNA reads TGTGCCAGCAGTCGTTCTTCCGGGGAGCTGTTTTTT.